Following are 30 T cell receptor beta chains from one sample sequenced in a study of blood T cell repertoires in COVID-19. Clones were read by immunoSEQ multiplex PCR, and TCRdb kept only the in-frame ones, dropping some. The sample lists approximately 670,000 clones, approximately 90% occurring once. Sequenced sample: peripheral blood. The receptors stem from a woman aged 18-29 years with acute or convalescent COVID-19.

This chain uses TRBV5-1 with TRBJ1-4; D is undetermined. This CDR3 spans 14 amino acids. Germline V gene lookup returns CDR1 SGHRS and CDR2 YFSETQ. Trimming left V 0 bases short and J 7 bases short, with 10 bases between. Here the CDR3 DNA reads TGCGCCAGCAGCTTGGTGGTTTCGAGTGAAAAACTGTTTTTT. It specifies CASSLVVSSEKLFF. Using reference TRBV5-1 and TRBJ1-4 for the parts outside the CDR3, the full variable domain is KAGVTQTPRYLIKTRGQQVTLSCSPISGHRSVSWYQQTPGQGLQFLFEYFSETQRNKGNFPGRFSGRQFSNSRSEMNVSTLELGDSALYLCASSLVVSSEKLFFGSGTQLSVL.

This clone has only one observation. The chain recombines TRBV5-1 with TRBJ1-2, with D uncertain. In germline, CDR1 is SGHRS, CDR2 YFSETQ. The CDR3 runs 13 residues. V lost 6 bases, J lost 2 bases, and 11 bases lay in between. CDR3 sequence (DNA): TGCGCCAGCAAACCCGAGCTGAACTATGGCTACACCTTC. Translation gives CASKPELNYGYTF.

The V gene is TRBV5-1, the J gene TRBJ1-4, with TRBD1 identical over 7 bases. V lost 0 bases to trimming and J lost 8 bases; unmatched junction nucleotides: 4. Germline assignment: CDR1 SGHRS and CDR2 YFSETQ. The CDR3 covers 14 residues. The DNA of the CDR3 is TGCGCCAGCAGCTTGGAGGGGGCTTGGGAAAAACTGTTTTTT. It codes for CASSLEGAWEKLFF. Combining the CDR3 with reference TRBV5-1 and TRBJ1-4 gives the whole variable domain KAGVTQTPRYLIKTRGQQVTLSCSPISGHRSVSWYQQTPGQGLQFLFEYFSETQRNKGNFPGRFSGRQFSNSRSEMNVSTLELGDSALYLCASSLEGAWEKLFFGSGTQLSVL.

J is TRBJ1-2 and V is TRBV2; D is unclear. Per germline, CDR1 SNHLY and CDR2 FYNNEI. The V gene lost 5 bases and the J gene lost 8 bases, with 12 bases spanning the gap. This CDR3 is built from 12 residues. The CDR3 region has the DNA TGTGCCAGCAGTCCCCAGACTAGCGGCTACACCTTC. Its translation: CASSPQTSGYTF.

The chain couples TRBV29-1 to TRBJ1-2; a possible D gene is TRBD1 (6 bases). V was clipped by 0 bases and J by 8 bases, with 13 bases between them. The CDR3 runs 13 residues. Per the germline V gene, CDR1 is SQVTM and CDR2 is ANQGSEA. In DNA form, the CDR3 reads TGCAGCGTTGAAGACCTCCAGGGGAGAGGCTACACCTTC. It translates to CSVEDLQGRGYTF.

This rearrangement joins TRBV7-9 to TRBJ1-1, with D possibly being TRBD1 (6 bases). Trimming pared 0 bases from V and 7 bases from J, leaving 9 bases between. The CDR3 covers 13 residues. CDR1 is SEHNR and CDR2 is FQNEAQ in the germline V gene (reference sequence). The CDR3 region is CASSLAFRGEAFF. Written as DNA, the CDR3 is TGTGCCAGCAGCTTAGCGTTCAGGGGTGAAGCTTTCTTT.

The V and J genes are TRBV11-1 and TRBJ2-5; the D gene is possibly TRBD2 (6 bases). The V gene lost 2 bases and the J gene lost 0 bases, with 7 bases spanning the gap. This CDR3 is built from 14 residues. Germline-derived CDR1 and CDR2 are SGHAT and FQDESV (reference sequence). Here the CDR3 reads CASSLRGYQETQYF. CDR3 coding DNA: TGTGCCAGCAGCTTACGGGGGTACCAAGAGACCCAGTACTTC.

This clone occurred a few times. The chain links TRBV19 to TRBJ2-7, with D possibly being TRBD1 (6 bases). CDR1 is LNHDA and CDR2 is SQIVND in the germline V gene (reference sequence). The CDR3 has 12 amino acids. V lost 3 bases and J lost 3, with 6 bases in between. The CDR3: CASSMTGYEQYF. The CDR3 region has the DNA TGTGCCAGTAGTATGACAGGCTACGAGCAGTACTTC.

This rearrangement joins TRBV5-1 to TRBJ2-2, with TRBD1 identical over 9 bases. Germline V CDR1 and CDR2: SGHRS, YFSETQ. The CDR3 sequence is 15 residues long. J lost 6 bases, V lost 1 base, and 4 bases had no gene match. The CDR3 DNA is TGCGCCAGCAGCTTGAACAGGGGGCAATCCGGGGAGCTGTTTTTT. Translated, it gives CASSLNRGQSGELFF.

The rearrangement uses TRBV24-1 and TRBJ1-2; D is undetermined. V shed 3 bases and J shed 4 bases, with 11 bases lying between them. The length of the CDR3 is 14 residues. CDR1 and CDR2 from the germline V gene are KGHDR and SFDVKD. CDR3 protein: CATSDPFRGYGYTF. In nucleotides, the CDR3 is TGTGCCACCAGTGATCCCTTCCGGGGCTATGGCTACACCTTC.

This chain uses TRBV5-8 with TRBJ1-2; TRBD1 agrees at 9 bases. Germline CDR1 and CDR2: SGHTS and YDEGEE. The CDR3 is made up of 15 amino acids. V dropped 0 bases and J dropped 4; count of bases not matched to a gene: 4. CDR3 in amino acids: CASSLGTGVLYGYTF. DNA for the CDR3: TGTGCCAGCAGCTTGGGGACAGGGGTCCTCTATGGCTACACCTTC.

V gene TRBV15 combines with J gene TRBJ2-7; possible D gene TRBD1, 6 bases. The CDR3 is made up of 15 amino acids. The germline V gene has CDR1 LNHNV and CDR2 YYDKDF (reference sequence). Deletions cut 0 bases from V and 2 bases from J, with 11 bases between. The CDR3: CATSRDHQGTYEQYF. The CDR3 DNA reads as TGTGCCACCAGCAGAGATCATCAGGGGACCTACGAGCAGTACTTC.

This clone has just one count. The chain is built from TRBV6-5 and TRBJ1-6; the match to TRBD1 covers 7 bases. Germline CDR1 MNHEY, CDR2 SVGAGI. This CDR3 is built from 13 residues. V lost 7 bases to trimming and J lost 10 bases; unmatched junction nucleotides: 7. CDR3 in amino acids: CASKQGDGSPLHF. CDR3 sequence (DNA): TGTGCCAGCAAGCAGGGGGACGGCTCACCCCTCCACTTT.

This chain's CDR3 is CASSYRHSYEQYF. DNA for the CDR3: TGTGCCAGCAGCTACCGACACTCCTACGAGCAGTACTTC. The chain employs TRBV7-9 and TRBJ2-7; D is undetermined. Between the trimmed V and J ends, which lost 4 bases and 0 bases, there was a span of 7 bases. The CDR3 covers 13 residues. Per germline, CDR1 SEHNR and CDR2 FQNEAQ (reference sequence). Full variable domain (missing parts from reference TRBV7-9 and TRBJ2-7): DTGVSQNPRHKITKRGQNVTFRCDPISEHNRLYWYRQTLGQGPEFLTYFQNEAQLEKSRLLSDRFSAERPKGSFSTLEIQRTEQGDSAMYLCASSYRHSYEQYFGPGTRLTVT.

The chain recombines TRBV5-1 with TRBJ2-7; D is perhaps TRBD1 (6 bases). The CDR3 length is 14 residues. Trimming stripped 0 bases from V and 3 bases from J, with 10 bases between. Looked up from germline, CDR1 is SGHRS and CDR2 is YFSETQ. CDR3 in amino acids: CASSLVVDSYEQYF. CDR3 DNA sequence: TGCGCCAGCAGCTTGGTGGTGGACAGCTACGAGCAGTACTTC. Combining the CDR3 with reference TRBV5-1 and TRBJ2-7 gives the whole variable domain KAGVTQTPRYLIKTRGQQVTLSCSPISGHRSVSWYQQTPGQGLQFLFEYFSETQRNKGNFPGRFSGRQFSNSRSEMNVSTLELGDSALYLCASSLVVDSYEQYFGPGTRLTVT.

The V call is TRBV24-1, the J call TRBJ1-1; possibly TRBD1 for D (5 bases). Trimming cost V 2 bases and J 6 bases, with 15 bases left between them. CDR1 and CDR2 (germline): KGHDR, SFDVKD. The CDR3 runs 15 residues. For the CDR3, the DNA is TGTGCCACCAGTGATTCGACAGATTCCTTCGCTGAAGCTTTCTTT. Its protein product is CATSDSTDSFAEAFF.

The CDR3 is CASSSLGGNYGYTF. The CDR3 coding sequence is TGCGCCAGCAGTTCGCTGGGGGGTAACTATGGCTACACCTTC. This chain uses TRBV10-1 with TRBJ1-2; a possible D gene is TRBD1 (5 bases). This CDR3 region has 14 residues. V was shortened by 5 bases and J by 1 base, with 11 bases between the two germline ends. Germline V gene lookup returns CDR1 WNHNN and CDR2 SYGVQD (reference sequence).

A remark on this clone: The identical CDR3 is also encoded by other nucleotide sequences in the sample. CDR3 in amino acids: CASSIGTVNQPQHF. CDR3 DNA: TGTGCCAGTAGTATTGGTACGGTAAATCAGCCCCAGCATTTT. The V gene is TRBV19, the J gene TRBJ1-5; D gene uncertain. This CDR3 is built from 14 residues. Germline V gene sequence: CDR1 LNHDA, CDR2 SQIVND (reference sequence). The V and J ends lost 3 bases and 4 bases respectively, with 10 bases between them.

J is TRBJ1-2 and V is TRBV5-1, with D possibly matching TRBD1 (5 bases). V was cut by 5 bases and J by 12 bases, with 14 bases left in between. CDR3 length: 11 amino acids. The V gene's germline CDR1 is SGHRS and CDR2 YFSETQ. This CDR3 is CASRGHTGDTF. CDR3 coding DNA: TGCGCCAGCAGAGGACATACAGGAGACACCTTC.

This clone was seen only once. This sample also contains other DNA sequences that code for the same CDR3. CDR3 sequence reads: CASSRTSGGADTQYF. The CDR3 DNA is TGTGCCAGCAGCCGAACTAGCGGGGGGGCAGATACGCAGTATTTT. This chain uses TRBV3-1 (or the pseudogene TRBV3-2) with TRBJ2-3; 13 bases map to TRBD2. CDR1 LGHDT and CDR2 YNNKEL come from the germline V gene (reference sequence). The CDR3 consists of 15 residues. V lost 4 bases and J lost 4; bases outside the gene matches: 2.

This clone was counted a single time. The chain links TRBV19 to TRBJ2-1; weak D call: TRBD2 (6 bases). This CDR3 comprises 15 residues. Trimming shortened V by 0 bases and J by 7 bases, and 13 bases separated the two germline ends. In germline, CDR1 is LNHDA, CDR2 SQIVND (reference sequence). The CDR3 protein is CASSIDPPGRNEQFF. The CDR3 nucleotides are TGTGCCAGTAGTATAGATCCCCCAGGGAGGAATGAGCAGTTCTTC.

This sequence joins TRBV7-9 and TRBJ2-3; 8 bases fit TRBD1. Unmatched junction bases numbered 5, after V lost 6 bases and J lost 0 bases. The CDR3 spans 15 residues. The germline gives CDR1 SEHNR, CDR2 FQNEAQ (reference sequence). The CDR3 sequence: CASRSRGRSTDTQYF. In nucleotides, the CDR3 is TGTGCCAGCAGGAGCAGGGGGCGTAGCACAGATACGCAGTATTTT.

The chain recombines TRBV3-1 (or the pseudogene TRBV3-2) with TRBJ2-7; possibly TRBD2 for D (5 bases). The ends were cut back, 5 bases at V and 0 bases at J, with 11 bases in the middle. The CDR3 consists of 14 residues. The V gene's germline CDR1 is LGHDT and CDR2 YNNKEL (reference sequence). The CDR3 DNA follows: TGTGCCAGCAGCTACTCCCGGGGCTCCTACGAGCAGTACTTC. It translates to CASSYSRGSYEQYF.

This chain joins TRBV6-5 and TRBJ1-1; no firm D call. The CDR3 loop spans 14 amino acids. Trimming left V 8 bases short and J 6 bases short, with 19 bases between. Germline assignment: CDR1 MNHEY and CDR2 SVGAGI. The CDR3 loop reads CASYPPFGSAEAFF. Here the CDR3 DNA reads TGTGCCAGCTACCCCCCTTTTGGTAGCGCTGAAGCTTTCTTT.

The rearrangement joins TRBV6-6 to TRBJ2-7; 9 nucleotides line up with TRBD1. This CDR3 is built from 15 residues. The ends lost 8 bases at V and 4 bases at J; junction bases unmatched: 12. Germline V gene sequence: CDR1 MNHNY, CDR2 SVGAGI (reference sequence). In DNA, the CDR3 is TGTGCCAGCCGCCCCCACGGACAGGGGATATACGAGCAGTACTTC. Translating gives CASRPHGQGIYEQYF.

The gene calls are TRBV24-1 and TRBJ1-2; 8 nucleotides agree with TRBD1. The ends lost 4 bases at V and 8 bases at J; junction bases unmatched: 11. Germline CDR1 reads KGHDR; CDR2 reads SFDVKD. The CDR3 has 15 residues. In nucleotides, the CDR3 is TGTGCCACCAGTGACCCCCGGGGACAGGTGGACGGCTACACCTTC. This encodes CATSDPRGQVDGYTF.

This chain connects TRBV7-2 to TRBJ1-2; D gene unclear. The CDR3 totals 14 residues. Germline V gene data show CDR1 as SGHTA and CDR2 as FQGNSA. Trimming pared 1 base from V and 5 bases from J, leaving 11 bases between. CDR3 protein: CASSLEQMWYGYTF. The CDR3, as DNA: TGTGCCAGCAGCTTAGAACAGATGTGGTATGGCTACACCTTC.

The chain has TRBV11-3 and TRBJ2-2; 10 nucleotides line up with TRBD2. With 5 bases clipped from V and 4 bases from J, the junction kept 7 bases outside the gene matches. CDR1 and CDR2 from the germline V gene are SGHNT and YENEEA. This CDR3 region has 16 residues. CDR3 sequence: CASSPGLADLTGELFF. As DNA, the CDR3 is TGTGCCAGCAGCCCAGGACTAGCGGACCTCACCGGGGAGCTGTTTTTT.

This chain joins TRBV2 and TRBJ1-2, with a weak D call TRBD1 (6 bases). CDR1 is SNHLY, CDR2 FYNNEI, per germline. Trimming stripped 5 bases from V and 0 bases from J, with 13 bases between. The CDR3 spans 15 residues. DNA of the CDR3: TGTGCCAGCAGTCCGGACAGAGATACTAACTATGGCTACACCTTC. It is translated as CASSPDRDTNYGYTF.

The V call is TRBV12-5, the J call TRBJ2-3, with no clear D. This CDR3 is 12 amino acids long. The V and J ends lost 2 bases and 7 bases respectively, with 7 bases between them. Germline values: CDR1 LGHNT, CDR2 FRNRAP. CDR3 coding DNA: TGTGCTAGTGGTTTGTCCTCCTATACGCAGTATTTT. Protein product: CASGLSSYTQYF.